The T cell receptor beta chain under discussion was sequenced for a study of T cell responses to AZD1222 COVID-19 vaccine. Findings of the study overall: The reported proportion of spike-specific TCRs targeting unmutated variant regions was nearly half. Without day 14 samples, only post-peak T cell repertoires were studied. Spike as a whole was targeted by vaccine-associated CD4 TCRs, dominant at 160-218 and 743-854. An increase in Spike-specific TCR breadth and depth was observed after two AZD1222 doses.

Produced via immunoSEQ multiplex PCR; TCRdb's table is partial and in-frame only. The table includes about 180,000 clones, 90% to 95% detected once. As concerns this clone: Its specificity is unknown.

The TCR comes from an adult who received the MenACWY meningococcal vaccine as a control. The material sequenced was peripheral blood, taken 28 days after the second dose of the MenACWY control vaccine.

The CDR3 DNA follows: TGTGCCAGCAGCTGGGACGGCAAAACTGAAGCTTTCTTT. Its translation is CASSWDGKTEAFF. This chain joins TRBV25-1 and TRBJ1-1; TRBD1 might be the D (5 bases). The germline V and J ends were trimmed by 6 bases and 5 bases, with 13 bases remaining between them. This CDR3 comprises 13 residues. CDR1 and CDR2 from the germline V gene are MGHDK and SYGVNS.